This entry concerns a single T cell receptor beta chain. Deletions cut 1 base from V and 6 bases from J, with 11 bases between. Germline V lookup: CDR1 SGHDT, CDR2 YYEEEE. This CDR3 is built from 14 residues. Sequencing was performed with immunoSEQ multiplex PCR; in TCRdb, only in-frame clones are kept and a portion is missing. The sample records about 220,000 clones, around 83% being singletons. The data stem from a study of blood T cell repertoires in COVID-19. The TCR originated in a man aged 45-65 years with active or convalescent COVID-19. Sample: peripheral blood. The chain recombines TRBV5-6 with TRBJ2-1, with a weak D call TRBD1 (5 bases). The CDR3 spells CASSLPGSGNEQFF. DNA of the CDR3: TGTGCCAGCAGCTTGCCAGGGTCGGGCAATGAGCAGTTCTTC. Variable domain in full (rest from reference TRBV5-6 and TRBJ2-1): DAGVTQSPTHLIKTRGQQVTLRCSPKSGHDTVSWYQQALGQGPQFIFQYYEEEERQRGNFPDRFSGHQFPNYSSELNVNALLLGDSALYLCASSLPGSGNEQFFGPGTRLTVL.